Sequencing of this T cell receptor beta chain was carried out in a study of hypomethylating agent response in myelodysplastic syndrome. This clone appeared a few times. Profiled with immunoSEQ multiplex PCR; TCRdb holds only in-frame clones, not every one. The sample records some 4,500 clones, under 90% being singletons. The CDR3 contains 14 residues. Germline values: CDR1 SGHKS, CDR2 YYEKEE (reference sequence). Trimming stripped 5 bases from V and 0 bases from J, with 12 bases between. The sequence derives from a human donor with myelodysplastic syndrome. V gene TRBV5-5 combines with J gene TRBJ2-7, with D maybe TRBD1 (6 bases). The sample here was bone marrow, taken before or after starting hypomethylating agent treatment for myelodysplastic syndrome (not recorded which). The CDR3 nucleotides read TGTGCCAGCAGTAGGTCAGGGGCCTCCTACGAGCAGTACTTC. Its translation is CASSRSGASYEQYF.